The next 11 T cell receptor beta chains were all read from a single sample in a study of Ad26.COV2.S vaccination and SARS-CoV-2 variants. As for treatment: around 19 received Ad26.COV2.S at low or high dose, single or two shots; about 5 received placebo; per-sample allocation not given. Collection of samples fell on day 63 after the first vaccine or placebo injection. The data were produced by immunoSEQ multiplex PCR, yet TCRdb's version contains in-frame clones alone and is incomplete. The sample contains more than 300,000 clones, 88% of which appear only once. The sequencing here drew on peripheral blood, taken in a trial of Ad26.COV2.S vaccine versus placebo. The receptors shown here come from a person aged 18 to 65 who received the Ad26.COV2.S COVID-19 vaccine or a placebo.

This sequence joins TRBV5-4 and TRBJ2-7; 7 bases fit TRBD2. Looked up from germline, CDR1 is SGHNT and CDR2 is YYREEE (reference sequence). This CDR3 region has 15 residues. V lost 4 bases, J lost 0 bases, and 7 bases stayed unmatched. DNA of the CDR3: TGTGCCAGCAGCCCTGCTAGCGGAAGCTCCTACGAGCAGTACTTC. Translated, it gives CASSPASGSSYEQYF.

The J gene is TRBJ2-7, the V gene TRBV9, with 9 bases fitting TRBD1. The CDR3 contains 16 residues. The germline V gene has CDR1 SGDLS and CDR2 YYNGEE. Germline trimming cut 3 bases from V and 3 bases from J; bases unmatched to any gene: 10. CDR3 region: CASSGPPGQGDYEQYF. The DNA for the CDR3 is TGTGCCAGCAGCGGCCCCCCGGGACAGGGAGACTACGAGCAGTACTTC. The full variable domain, rest sourced from reference TRBV9 and TRBJ2-7, is DSGVTQTPKHLITATGQRVTLRCSPRSGDLSVYWYQQSLDQGLQFLIQYYNGEERAKGNILERFSAQQFPDLHSELNLSSLELGDSALYFCASSGPPGQGDYEQYFGPGTRLTVT.

The chain couples TRBV25-1 to TRBJ2-7, with TRBD2 identical over 12 bases. V lost 4 bases to trimming and J lost 2 bases; unmatched junction nucleotides: 6. Germline V CDR1 and CDR2: MGHDK, SYGVNS. The CDR3 has 16 amino acids. The CDR3 spells CASSGTSGGPTYEQYF. The DNA for the CDR3 is TGTGCCAGCAGTGGCACTAGCGGGGGGCCCACCTACGAGCAGTACTTC.

The V and J genes are TRBV28 and TRBJ1-4; D may be TRBD1 (5 bases). V dropped 8 bases and J dropped 8 bases, with 18 bases sitting between them. The CDR3 length is 14 residues. The germline gives CDR1 MDHEN, CDR2 SYDVKM. This chain's CDR3 is CASRYGGAWEKLFF. The DNA for the CDR3 is TGTGCCAGCCGATACGGAGGGGCTTGGGAAAAACTGTTTTTT.

The chain has TRBV19 and TRBJ1-1, with TRBD1 matching 8 bases. With V trimmed by 6 bases and J by 2 bases, 5 bases remained unmatched. The germline V gene has CDR1 LNHDA and CDR2 SQIVND (reference sequence). The CDR3 has 14 residues. CDR3 coding DNA: TGTGCCAGTAGCTACAGGGGGTTCAACACTGAAGCTTTCTTT. Its translation: CASSYRGFNTEAFF.

This clone has only one observation. The gene calls are TRBV19 and TRBJ1-4; D gene uncertain. Deletions cut 5 bases from V and 4 bases from J, with 8 bases between. This CDR3 region has 13 residues. Germline V gives CDR1 LNHDA, CDR2 SQIVND (reference sequence). The CDR3 DNA reads as TGTGCCAGTAGTCTACAGAGTAATGAAAAACTGTTTTTT. Amino acids: CASSLQSNEKLFF.

The V gene is TRBV9, the J gene TRBJ1-1, with D maybe TRBD1 (5 bases). The V end lost 0 bases, the J end lost 7 bases, and 13 bases lay between the germline ends. The CDR3 totals 14 residues. Germline-derived CDR1 and CDR2 are SGDLS and YYNGEE. This CDR3 is CASSVVEGPYEAFF. CDR3 nucleotides: TGTGCCAGCAGCGTAGTAGAGGGACCCTATGAAGCTTTCTTT.

The gene calls are TRBV11-3 and TRBJ2-2; D remains ambiguous. The CDR3 is 14 residues long. The germline V gene encodes CDR1 SGHNT and CDR2 YENEEA. Trimming stripped 5 bases from V and 0 bases from J, with 7 bases between. The CDR3 sequence is CASSQDPNTGELFF. The CDR3 coding sequence is TGTGCCAGCAGCCAAGACCCGAACACCGGGGAGCTGTTTTTT.

This rearrangement joins TRBV9 to TRBJ2-2, with 10 bases lining up with TRBD2. Germline CDR1 is SGDLS and CDR2 is YYNGEE. This CDR3 comprises 15 residues. The junction had 2 bases not matched to a gene; V was cut back by 2 bases and J by 4 bases. The CDR3 DNA follows: TGTGCCAGCAGCGTCCCTAGCGGGAGCACCGGGGAGCTGTTTTTT. Protein sequence: CASSVPSGSTGELFF.

The table lists this clone with a count of one. CDR3 nucleotide sequence: TGTGCCAGCAGCTTAGAAAGGGGCGGGGAGCTGTTTTTT. This sequence encodes CASSLERGGELFF. This chain joins TRBV11-1 and TRBJ2-2, with D possibly being TRBD1 (5 bases). This CDR3 has 13 amino acids. The germline V gene has CDR1 SGHAT and CDR2 FQDESV (reference sequence). Trimming took off 1 base at V and 7 bases at J, with 7 bases between the two ends.

This sequence joins TRBV7-3 and TRBJ2-5, with 15 nucleotides matching TRBD2. J gave up 5 bases and V 6 bases, and 13 bases lay outside the gene matches. The CDR3 consists of 18 residues. Germline CDR1 is SGHTA and CDR2 is FQGTGA. CDR3 protein: CASRSGGLAGGPRETQYF. The CDR3 DNA follows: TGTGCCAGCAGGTCGGGCGGACTAGCGGGAGGGCCGAGGGAGACCCAGTACTTC. The entire variable domain, with the rest obtained from reference TRBV7-3 and TRBJ2-5, is as follows: GAGVSQTPSNKVTEKGKYVELRCDPISGHTALYWYRQSLGQGPEFLIYFQGTGAADDSGLPNDRFFAVRPEGSVSTLKIQRTERGDSAVYLCASRSGGLAGGPRETQYFGPGTRLLVL.